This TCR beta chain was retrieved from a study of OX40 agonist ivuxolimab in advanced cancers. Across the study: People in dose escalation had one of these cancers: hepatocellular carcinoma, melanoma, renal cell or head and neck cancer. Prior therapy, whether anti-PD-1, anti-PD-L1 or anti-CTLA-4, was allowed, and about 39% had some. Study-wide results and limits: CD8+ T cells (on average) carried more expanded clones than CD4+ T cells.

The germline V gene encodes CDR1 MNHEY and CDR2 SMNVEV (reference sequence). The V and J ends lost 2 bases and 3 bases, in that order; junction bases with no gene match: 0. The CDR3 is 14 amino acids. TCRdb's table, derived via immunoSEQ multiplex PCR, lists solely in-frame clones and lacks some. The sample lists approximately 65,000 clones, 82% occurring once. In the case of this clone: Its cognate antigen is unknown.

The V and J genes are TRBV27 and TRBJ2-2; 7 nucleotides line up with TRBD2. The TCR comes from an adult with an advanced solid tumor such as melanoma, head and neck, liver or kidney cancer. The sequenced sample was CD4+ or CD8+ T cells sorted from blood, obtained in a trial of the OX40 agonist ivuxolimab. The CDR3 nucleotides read TGTGCCAGCAGTTTAAGCGGGGACACCGGGGAGCTGTTTTTT. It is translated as CASSLSGDTGELFF.